These 8 T cell receptor beta chains were sequenced from one sample in a study of regulatory T cells in long-lasting Graves disease. The time point: newly diagnosed GD, antithyroid drugs for less than 3 months. RNA extracted from PBMCs served as the sequencing template. According to the study, TCR beta libraries were built with iRepertoire HTBI primers and CDR3-region Arm-PCR. TCRdb fed the multiplex PCR reads into MiXCR, producing one record per CDR3 protein. The sample lists 450,000 to 500,000 distinct CDR3 sequences, 15% to 20% occurring once. This sample was shared with a second study, whose subject was T cells in Graves' hyperthyroidism and ophthalmopathy.

The source material was peripheral blood mononuclear cells (PBMCs), sampled at new diagnosis, from a patient treated with antithyroid drugs. These receptors originate from a man aged 40-49 years with Graves disease.

This clonotype was recorded many times. This rearrangement joins TRBV7-6 to TRBJ2-7, with D perhaps matching TRBD1 (6 bases). Germline V CDR1 and CDR2: SGHVS, FNYEAQ. This CDR3 contains 15 residues. The germline V and J ends were trimmed by 2 bases and 7 bases, with 18 bases remaining between them. This CDR3 reads CASSLTGQVLGEQYF. CDR3 nucleotides: TGTGCCAGCAGCTTAACAGGGCAAGTTTTGGGTGAGCAGTACTTC.

Concerning this clonotype: A much more abundant neighbour one base away suggests this may be a read error. The V gene is TRBV5-1, the J gene TRBJ1-1; D ambiguous. This CDR3 is built from 14 residues. CDR1 and CDR2 from the germline V gene are SGHRS and YFSETQ. As DNA, the CDR3 is TGTGCCAGCATCGAGATACCAGGTGTTACTGAAGCTTTCTTT. Translating gives CASIEIPGVTEAFF.

At least ten counts were recorded for this clonotype. This chain joins TRBV29-1 and TRBJ2-7; the match to TRBD2 covers 12 bases. The ends lost 4 bases at V and 4 bases at J; junction bases unmatched: 5. There are 14 residues in the CDR3. From germline, CDR1 is SQVTM and CDR2 ANQGSEA. CDR3 in amino acids: CSVVGLAGGYEQYF. The CDR3 DNA sequence: TGCAGCGTTGTTGGGCTAGCGGGAGGGTACGAGCAGTACTTC.

The rearrangement uses TRBV4-1 and TRBJ2-3; TRBD2 aligns across 13 bases. Germline V gives CDR1 MGHRA, CDR2 YSYEKL. The CDR3 totals 16 residues. V lost 6 bases and J lost 6; bases outside the gene matches: 9. The CDR3 spells CASRMVLAGGKDTQYF. The CDR3 bases are TGCGCCAGCAGAATGGTACTAGCGGGAGGGAAGGATACGCAGTATTTT.

This clonotype was seen ten or more times. The rearrangement links TRBV2 to TRBJ2-7, with D uncertain. This CDR3 is 12 amino acids long. Trimming took 3 bases from V and 5 from J, leaving 8 bases between them. Germline CDR1 is SNHLY and CDR2 is FYNNEI. This CDR3 is CASSEVGNEQYF. The CDR3 bases are TGTGCCAGCAGTGAGGTTGGGAACGAGCAGTACTTC.

This clonotype was detected only a few times. The CDR3: CSVRDRSNYGYTF. The CDR3 nucleotides are TGCAGCGTCCGGGACAGATCTAACTATGGCTACACCTTC. The V and J genes are TRBV29-1 and TRBJ1-2, with 7 nucleotides matching TRBD1. Losses at the gene ends were 6 bases for V and 0 bases for J; bases not matched to a gene: 4. Germline CDR1 is SQVTM and CDR2 is ANQGSEA. This CDR3 region has 13 residues.

The table lists this clonotype with many counts. V and J are TRBV24-1 and TRBJ1-1, with 9 bases aligning to TRBD1. There are 16 residues in the CDR3. The V gene end was trimmed by 3 bases and the J gene end by 2 bases; junction bases not matched to a gene: 6. Germline-derived CDR1 and CDR2 are KGHDR and SFDVKD. In nucleotides, the CDR3 is TGTGCCACCAGTGATCGATCGACAGGGGGAAACACTGAAGCTTTCTTT. As protein: CATSDRSTGGNTEAFF.

The table lists this clonotype with many counts. This sequence joins TRBV12-3 or TRBV12-4 and TRBJ2-7, with TRBD1 matching over 7 bases. The J segment lost 7 bases and the V segment lost 5 bases, leaving 14 bases of the junction unmatched. The CDR3 covers 15 residues. Here the CDR3 reads CASSPPRQGTREQYF. CDR3 coding DNA: TGTGCCAGCAGTCCGCCCAGACAGGGAACGAGAGAGCAGTACTTC.